A selection of T cell receptor beta chains follows, all from one sample in a study of graft-versus-host responses after intestinal transplantation. No antigen has been identified for these receptors. The protocol was immunoSEQ multiplex PCR, while the TCRdb copy is restricted to in-frame clones and leaves out a portion. The sample includes around 100,000 clones, roughly 87% of them seen just once. Source: unstimulated CD4+ T cells sorted from spleen or lymph node cells, taken before transplant. These receptors came from a human donor who was the organ donor for an intestinal transplant. CDR3s include the opening cysteine and the closing phenylalanine or tryptophan. D genes are given only for firm matches. Rows may omit the clone size; those that give it use once, few, many or a size class.

D gene: .; clone size: .; V gene: TRBV5-6; J gene: TRBJ1-2; CDR3 protein: CASSARQYGYTF; CDR3 DNA: TGTGCCAGCAGCGCCCGACAGTATGGCTACACCTTC
D gene: .; clone size: .; V gene: TRBV5-6; J gene: TRBJ1-2; CDR3 protein: CASSLQGSYGYTF; CDR3 DNA: TGTGCCAGCAGCTTGCAGGGTTCCTATGGCTACACCTTC
D gene: .; clone size: .; V gene: TRBV28; J gene: TRBJ2-2; CDR3 protein: CASSRRVSTGELFF; CDR3 DNA: TGTGCCAGCAGTAGGAGGGTATCGACCGGGGAGCTGTTTTTT
D gene: .; clone size: once; V gene: TRBV11-2; J gene: TRBJ1-1; CDR3 protein: CASNDRARMNTEAFF; CDR3 DNA: TGTGCCAGCAACGATCGAGCTCGCATGAACACTGAAGCTTTCTTT
D gene: .; clone size: .; V gene: TRBV28; J gene: TRBJ1-2; CDR3 protein: CASGRPGDYGYTF; CDR3 DNA: TGTGCCAGCGGCAGGCCCGGGGACTATGGCTACACCTTC
D gene: .; clone size: .; V gene: TRBV6-5; J gene: TRBJ1-1; CDR3 protein: CASSYSIGGLRAFF; CDR3 DNA: TGTGCCAGCAGTTACTCAATCGGAGGGTTGCGAGCTTTCTTT
D gene: .; clone size: few; V gene: TRBV7-2; J gene: TRBJ2-5; CDR3 protein: CASSSVGAEETQYF; CDR3 DNA: TGTGCCAGCAGTTCCGTCGGGGCGGAAGAGACCCAGTACTTC
D gene: TRBD1; clone size: .; V gene: TRBV25-1; J gene: TRBJ1-1; CDR3 protein: CASSGSGGHTEAFF; CDR3 DNA: TGTGCCAGCAGTGGTTCAGGGGGTCACACTGAAGCTTTCTTT
D gene: TRBD1; clone size: once; V gene: TRBV10-2; J gene: TRBJ1-5; CDR3 protein: CASSSGQGSSNQPQHF; CDR3 DNA: TGCGCCAGCAGTTCGGGACAGGGGTCGAGCAATCAGCCCCAGCATTTT
D gene: TRBD1; clone size: few; V gene: TRBV27; J gene: TRBJ2-7; CDR3 protein: CASSLRTGFYEQYF; CDR3 DNA: TGTGCCAGCAGTTTACGGACAGGGTTCTACGAGCAGTACTTC
D gene: .; clone size: .; V gene: TRBV19; J gene: TRBJ2-7; CDR3 protein: CASSSNHPITSYEQYF; CDR3 DNA: TGTGCCAGTAGTTCTAACCATCCCATCACCTCCTACGAGCAGTACTTC
D gene: .; clone size: .; V gene: TRBV18; J gene: TRBJ2-2; CDR3 protein: CASSPLSAGIGELFF; CDR3 DNA: TGTGCCAGCTCACCCCTATCGGCAGGAATCGGGGAGCTGTTTTTT
D gene: TRBD2; clone size: .; V gene: TRBV28; J gene: TRBJ2-1; CDR3 protein: CASSRLATYNEQFF; CDR3 DNA: TGTGCCAGCAGTCGACTAGCCACCTACAATGAGCAGTTCTTC
D gene: .; clone size: .; V gene: TRBV18; J gene: TRBJ1-2; CDR3 protein: CASSPPGYGYTF; CDR3 DNA: TGTGCCAGCTCACCACCGGGGTATGGCTACACCTTC
D gene: .; clone size: .; V gene: TRBV4-1; J gene: TRBJ2-1; CDR3 protein: CASSHPGRDPEQFF; CDR3 DNA: TGCGCCAGCAGCCACCCCGGCCGGGATCCCGAGCAGTTCTTC
D gene: .; clone size: .; V gene: TRBV30; J gene: TRBJ2-3; CDR3 protein: CAWSVQPAQIQYF; CDR3 DNA: TGTGCCTGGAGTGTACAGCCGGCCCAGATCCAGTATTTT
D gene: TRBD2; clone size: few; V gene: TRBV19; J gene: TRBJ2-3; CDR3 protein: CASSRSSGGLSTDTQYF; CDR3 DNA: TGTGCCAGTAGCCGATCTAGCGGGGGCCTCAGCACAGATACGCAGTATTTT
D gene: TRBD2; clone size: .; V gene: TRBV5-1; J gene: TRBJ2-1; CDR3 protein: CASSSLRSGGRDEQFF; CDR3 DNA: TGCGCCAGCAGCTCCTTACGTAGCGGGGGTCGAGATGAGCAGTTCTTC
D gene: TRBD1; clone size: .; V gene: TRBV5-1; J gene: TRBJ2-3; CDR3 protein: CASSLGGTASTDTQYF; CDR3 DNA: TGCGCCAGCAGCTTGGGGGGGACAGCTAGCACAGATACGCAGTATTTT
D gene: .; clone size: .; V gene: TRBV9; J gene: TRBJ1-3; CDR3 protein: CASSVDLLRLMSGNTIYF; CDR3 DNA: TGTGCCAGCAGCGTAGATCTGCTCCGTCTGATGTCTGGAAACACCATATATTTT
D gene: .; clone size: .; V gene: TRBV5-6; J gene: TRBJ2-7; CDR3 protein: CASSQISGEQYF; CDR3 DNA: TGTGCCAGCAGCCAAATCAGCGGCGAGCAGTACTTC
D gene: .; clone size: .; V gene: TRBV15; J gene: TRBJ1-2; CDR3 protein: CATSRDSQDGYTF; CDR3 DNA: TGTGCCACCAGCAGAGATTCCCAGGATGGCTACACCTTC
D gene: .; clone size: .; V gene: TRBV4-1; J gene: TRBJ2-7; CDR3 protein: CASSQDDSRASEQYF; CDR3 DNA: TGCGCCAGCAGCCAAGATGATAGCAGGGCGAGTGAGCAGTACTTC
D gene: TRBD2; clone size: .; V gene: TRBV18; J gene: TRBJ2-3; CDR3 protein: CASSPSSGTATDTQYF; CDR3 DNA: TGTGCCAGCTCACCTTCGAGCGGGACGGCCACAGATACGCAGTATTTT
D gene: .; clone size: .; V gene: TRBV28; J gene: TRBJ2-1; CDR3 protein: CASSPRRGAYNEQFF; CDR3 DNA: TGTGCCAGCAGTCCACGACGGGGGGCGTACAATGAGCAGTTCTTC
D gene: .; clone size: .; V gene: TRBV11-2; J gene: TRBJ1-6; CDR3 protein: CASSVGSSYNSPLHF; CDR3 DNA: TGTGCCAGCAGTGTCGGGAGCTCCTATAATTCACCCCTCCACTTT
D gene: .; clone size: .; V gene: TRBV4-2; J gene: TRBJ1-1; CDR3 protein: CASSRRPYRKNTEAFF; CDR3 DNA: TGTGCCAGCAGCCGACGTCCATACAGGAAGAACACTGAAGCTTTCTTT
D gene: TRBD2; clone size: .; V gene: TRBV2; J gene: TRBJ2-3; CDR3 protein: CASTRLAGIPGDTQYF; CDR3 DNA: TGTGCCAGCACGAGACTAGCGGGGATTCCAGGGGATACGCAGTATTTT
D gene: TRBD1; clone size: once; V gene: TRBV4-2; J gene: TRBJ2-7; CDR3 protein: CASSHQTGVNYEQYF; CDR3 DNA: TGTGCCAGCAGCCACCAGACAGGGGTCAACTACGAGCAGTACTTC
D gene: .; clone size: once; V gene: TRBV4-2; J gene: TRBJ1-1; CDR3 protein: CASSQGAGTSLTEAFF; CDR3 DNA: TGTGCCAGCAGCCAGGGGGCCGGGACATCACTCACTGAAGCTTTCTTT
D gene: .; clone size: .; V gene: TRBV19; J gene: TRBJ1-2; CDR3 protein: CASSHARQNYGYTF; CDR3 DNA: TGTGCCAGTAGTCACGCAAGACAGAACTATGGCTACACCTTC
D gene: .; clone size: .; V gene: TRBV15; J gene: TRBJ2-3; CDR3 protein: CATSRGHSADTQYF; CDR3 DNA: TGTGCCACCAGCCGGGGGCACTCAGCAGATACGCAGTATTTT
D gene: .; clone size: .; V gene: TRBV15; J gene: TRBJ1-3; CDR3 protein: CATSVRGQVAGNTIYF; CDR3 DNA: TGTGCCACCAGCGTAAGGGGCCAAGTTGCTGGAAACACCATATATTTT
D gene: .; clone size: once; V gene: TRBV28; J gene: TRBJ2-3; CDR3 protein: CASSLSTVRDTQYF; CDR3 DNA: TGTGCCAGCAGTTTGTCGACAGTCCGGGATACGCAGTATTTT
D gene: TRBD1; clone size: .; V gene: TRBV28; J gene: TRBJ2-7; CDR3 protein: CASSPRGRPDYEQYF; CDR3 DNA: TGTGCCAGCAGTCCCAGGGGGCGACCCGACTACGAGCAGTACTTC
D gene: .; clone size: once; V gene: TRBV4-1; J gene: TRBJ1-4; CDR3 protein: CASSQDGTREKLFF; CDR3 DNA: TGCGCCAGCAGCCAAGATGGGACTAGGGAAAAACTGTTTTTT
D gene: .; clone size: few; V gene: TRBV28; J gene: TRBJ1-6; CDR3 protein: CASRGDRLSPLHF; CDR3 DNA: TGTGCCAGCAGGGGAGACAGACTTTCACCCCTCCACTTT
D gene: .; clone size: medium-sized; V gene: TRBV7-2; J gene: TRBJ1-2; CDR3 protein: CASSLDAVNYGYTF; CDR3 DNA: TGTGCCAGCAGCTTAGATGCAGTTAACTATGGCTACACCTTC
D gene: .; clone size: .; V gene: TRBV9; J gene: TRBJ2-5; CDR3 protein: CASSAHGGAQETQYF; CDR3 DNA: TGTGCCAGCAGCGCCCACGGCGGGGCACAAGAGACCCAGTACTTC
D gene: TRBD1; clone size: .; V gene: TRBV6-6; J gene: TRBJ2-7; CDR3 protein: CASNEQGNLLGEQYF; CDR3 DNA: TGTGCCAGCAACGAACAGGGGAACCTATTAGGCGAGCAGTACTTC
D gene: .; clone size: few; V gene: TRBV4-2; J gene: TRBJ2-2; CDR3 protein: CASSQDSKRELFF; CDR3 DNA: TGTGCCAGCAGCCAAGATTCTAAGAGGGAGCTGTTTTTT
D gene: .; clone size: .; V gene: TRBV6-5; J gene: TRBJ2-6; CDR3 protein: CASSYSGANVLTF; CDR3 DNA: TGTGCCAGCAGTTACTCTGGGGCCAACGTCCTGACTTTC
D gene: .; clone size: .; V gene: TRBV7-6; J gene: TRBJ1-1; CDR3 protein: CASSPKPWAENTEAFF; CDR3 DNA: TGTGCCAGCAGCCCAAAGCCTTGGGCTGAGAACACTGAAGCTTTCTTT
D gene: TRBD2; clone size: once; V gene: TRBV5-1; J gene: TRBJ2-7; CDR3 protein: CASSLRLAGGISYEQYF; CDR3 DNA: TGCGCCAGCAGCTTGAGACTAGCGGGGGGGATCTCCTACGAGCAGTACTTC
D gene: TRBD1; clone size: .; V gene: TRBV13; J gene: TRBJ2-7; CDR3 protein: CASSSRGRGRDEQYF; CDR3 DNA: TGTGCCAGCAGCTCAAGGGGCAGGGGGCGGGACGAGCAGTACTTC
D gene: .; clone size: .; V gene: TRBV5-1; J gene: TRBJ1-5; CDR3 protein: CASSLGHGFNQPQHF; CDR3 DNA: TGCGCCAGCAGCCTCGGACACGGCTTTAATCAGCCCCAGCATTTT
D gene: TRBD1; clone size: .; V gene: TRBV19; J gene: TRBJ1-5; CDR3 protein: CASSTTGDNQPQHF; CDR3 DNA: TGTGCCAGTAGTACGACAGGGGACAATCAGCCCCAGCATTTT
D gene: TRBD2; clone size: .; V gene: TRBV28; J gene: TRBJ2-5; CDR3 protein: CASSFWAGGKETQYF; CDR3 DNA: TGTGCCAGCAGTTTTTGGGCGGGGGGCAAAGAGACCCAGTACTTC
D gene: .; clone size: .; V gene: TRBV6-5; J gene: TRBJ1-2; CDR3 protein: CASSPSPDYGYTF; CDR3 DNA: TGTGCCAGCAGCCCTTCCCCAGACTATGGCTACACCTTC
D gene: .; clone size: few; V gene: TRBV19; J gene: TRBJ1-4; CDR3 protein: CASSITGQGNEKLFF; CDR3 DNA: TGTGCCAGTAGTATAACCGGACAAGGTAATGAAAAACTGTTTTTT
D gene: TRBD1; clone size: .; V gene: TRBV5-1; J gene: TRBJ2-7; CDR3 protein: CASSPLSGQGYEQYF; CDR3 DNA: TGCGCCAGCAGCCCCCTATCCGGACAGGGATACGAGCAGTACTTC
D gene: TRBD1; clone size: .; V gene: TRBV5-1; J gene: TRBJ2-7; CDR3 protein: CASSSGGYEQYF; CDR3 DNA: TGCGCCAGCAGCTCAGGGGGCTACGAGCAGTACTTC
D gene: TRBD2; clone size: .; V gene: TRBV6-1; J gene: TRBJ2-1; CDR3 protein: CASSEGGLAGGFSYNEQFF; CDR3 DNA: TGTGCCAGCAGTGAAGGGGGACTAGCGGGGGGCTTCTCCTACAATGAGCAGTTCTTC
D gene: .; clone size: .; V gene: TRBV30; J gene: TRBJ2-3; CDR3 protein: CAWSLGTDTQYF; CDR3 DNA: TGTGCCTGGAGCCTCGGCACAGATACGCAGTATTTT
D gene: .; clone size: .; V gene: TRBV28; J gene: TRBJ2-3; CDR3 protein: CASRRGGPGDTQYF; CDR3 DNA: TGTGCCAGCAGAAGAGGGGGACCTGGAGATACGCAGTATTTT
D gene: .; clone size: .; V gene: TRBV19; J gene: TRBJ1-2; CDR3 protein: CASSMINYGYTF; CDR3 DNA: TGTGCCAGTAGTATGATAAACTATGGCTACACCTTC
D gene: TRBD1; clone size: .; V gene: TRBV6-5; J gene: TRBJ1-5; CDR3 protein: CASSTDRGDQPQHF; CDR3 DNA: TGTGCCAGCAGTACAGACAGGGGAGATCAGCCCCAGCATTTT
D gene: .; clone size: .; V gene: TRBV6-1; J gene: TRBJ1-4; CDR3 protein: CASSATGTTNEKLFF; CDR3 DNA: TGTGCCAGCAGTGCAACAGGAACAACTAATGAAAAACTGTTTTTT
D gene: .; clone size: .; V gene: TRBV6-6; J gene: TRBJ1-6; CDR3 protein: CASSIPGSYNSPLHF; CDR3 DNA: TGTGCCAGCAGTATCCCGGGGTCCTATAATTCACCCCTCCACTTT
D gene: TRBD2; clone size: few; V gene: TRBV10-1; J gene: TRBJ2-1; CDR3 protein: CASSHSGARNEQFF; CDR3 DNA: TGCGCCAGCAGCCATAGCGGGGCCCGCAATGAGCAGTTCTTC